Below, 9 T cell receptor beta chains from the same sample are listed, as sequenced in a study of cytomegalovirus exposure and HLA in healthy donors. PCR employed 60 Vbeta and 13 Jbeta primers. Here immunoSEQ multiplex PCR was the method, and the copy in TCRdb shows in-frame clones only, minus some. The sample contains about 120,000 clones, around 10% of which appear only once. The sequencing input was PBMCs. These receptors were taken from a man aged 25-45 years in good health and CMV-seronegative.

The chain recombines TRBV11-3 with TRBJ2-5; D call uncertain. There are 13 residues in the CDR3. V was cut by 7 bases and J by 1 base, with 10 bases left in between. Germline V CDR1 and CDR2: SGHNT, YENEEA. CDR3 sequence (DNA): TGTGCCAGCACCCCGACAATCCAAGAGACCCAGTACTTC. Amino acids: CASTPTIQETQYF.

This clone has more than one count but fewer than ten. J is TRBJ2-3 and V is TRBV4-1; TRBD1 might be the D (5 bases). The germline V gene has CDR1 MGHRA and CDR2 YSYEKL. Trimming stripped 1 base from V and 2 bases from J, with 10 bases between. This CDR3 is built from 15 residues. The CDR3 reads CASSQGQGNTDTQYF. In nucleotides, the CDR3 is TGCGCCAGCAGCCAAGGCCAGGGAAACACAGATACGCAGTATTTT.

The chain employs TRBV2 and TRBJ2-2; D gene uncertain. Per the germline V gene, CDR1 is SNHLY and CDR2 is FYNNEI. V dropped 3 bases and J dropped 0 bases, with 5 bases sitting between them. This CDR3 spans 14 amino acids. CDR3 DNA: TGTGCCAGCAGTGAGGGCCCGAACACCGGGGAGCTGTTTTTT. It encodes CASSEGPNTGELFF. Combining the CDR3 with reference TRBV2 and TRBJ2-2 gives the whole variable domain EPEVTQTPSHQVTQMGQEVILRCVPISNHLYFYWYRQILGQKVEFLVSFYNNEISEKSEIFDDQFSVERPDGSNFTLKIRSTKLEDSAMYFCASSEGPNTGELFFGEGSRLTVL.

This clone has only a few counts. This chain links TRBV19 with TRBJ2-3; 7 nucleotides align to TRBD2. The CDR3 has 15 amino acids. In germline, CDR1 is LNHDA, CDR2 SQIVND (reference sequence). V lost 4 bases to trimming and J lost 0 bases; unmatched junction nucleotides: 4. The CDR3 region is CASSRGGWSTDTQYF. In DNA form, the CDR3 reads TGTGCCAGTAGTAGGGGGGGATGGAGCACAGATACGCAGTATTTT.

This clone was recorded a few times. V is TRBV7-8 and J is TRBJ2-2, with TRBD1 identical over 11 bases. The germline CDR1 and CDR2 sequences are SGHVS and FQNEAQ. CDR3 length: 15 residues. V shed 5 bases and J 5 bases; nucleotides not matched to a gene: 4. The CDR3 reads CASSPGQGATGELFF. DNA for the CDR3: TGTGCCAGCAGCCCTGGACAGGGGGCGACCGGGGAGCTGTTTTTT.

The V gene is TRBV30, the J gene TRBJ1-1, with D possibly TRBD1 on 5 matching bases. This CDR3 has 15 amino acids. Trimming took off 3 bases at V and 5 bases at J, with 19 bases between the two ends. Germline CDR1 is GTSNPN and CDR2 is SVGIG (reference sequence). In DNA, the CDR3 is TGTGCCTGGAGCCCCAGTCGCCGGGGGAGAACTGAAGCTTTCTTT. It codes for CAWSPSRRGRTEAFF.

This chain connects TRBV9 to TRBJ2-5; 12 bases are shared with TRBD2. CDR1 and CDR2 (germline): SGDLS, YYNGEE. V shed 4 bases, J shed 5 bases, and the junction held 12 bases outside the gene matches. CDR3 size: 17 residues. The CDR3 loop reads CASSSWASGGARETQYF. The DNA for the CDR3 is TGTGCCAGCAGCTCCTGGGCTAGCGGGGGGGCCCGCGAGACCCAGTACTTC.

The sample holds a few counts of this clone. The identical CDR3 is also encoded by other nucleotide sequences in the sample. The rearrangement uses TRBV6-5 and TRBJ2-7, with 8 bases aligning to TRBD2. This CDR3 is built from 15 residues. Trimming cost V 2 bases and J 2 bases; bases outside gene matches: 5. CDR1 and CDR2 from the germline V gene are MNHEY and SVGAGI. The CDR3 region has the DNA TGTGCCAGCAGTTACGGGCTAGCGGGTGCCTACGAGCAGTACTTC. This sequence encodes CASSYGLAGAYEQYF.

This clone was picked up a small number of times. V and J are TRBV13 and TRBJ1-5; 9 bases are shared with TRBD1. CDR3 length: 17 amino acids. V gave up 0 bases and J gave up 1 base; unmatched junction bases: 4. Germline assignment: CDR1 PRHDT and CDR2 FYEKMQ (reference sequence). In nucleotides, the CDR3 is TGTGCCAGCAGCTTAGGAACAGGGGGCCTAAGCAATCAGCCCCAGCATTTT. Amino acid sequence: CASSLGTGGLSNQPQHF.